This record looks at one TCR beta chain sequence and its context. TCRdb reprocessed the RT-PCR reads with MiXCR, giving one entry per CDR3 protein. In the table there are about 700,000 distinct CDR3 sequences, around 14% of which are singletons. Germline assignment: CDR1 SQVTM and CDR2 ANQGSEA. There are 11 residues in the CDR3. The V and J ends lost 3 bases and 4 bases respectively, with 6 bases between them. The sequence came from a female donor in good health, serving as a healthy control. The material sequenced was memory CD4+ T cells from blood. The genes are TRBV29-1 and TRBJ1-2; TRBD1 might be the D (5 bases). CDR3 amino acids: CSVDRGYGYTF. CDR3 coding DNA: TGCAGCGTTGATAGGGGCTATGGCTACACCTTC.